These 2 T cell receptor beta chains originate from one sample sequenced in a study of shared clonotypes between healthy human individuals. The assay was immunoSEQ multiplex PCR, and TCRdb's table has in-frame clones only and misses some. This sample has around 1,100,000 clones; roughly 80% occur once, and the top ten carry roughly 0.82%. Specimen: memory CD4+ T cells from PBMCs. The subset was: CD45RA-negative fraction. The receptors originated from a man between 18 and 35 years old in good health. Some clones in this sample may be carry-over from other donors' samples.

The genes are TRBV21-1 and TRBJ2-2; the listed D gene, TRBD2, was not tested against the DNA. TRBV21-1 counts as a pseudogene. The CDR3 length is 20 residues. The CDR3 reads CASSKDSSGGTPERNGELFF. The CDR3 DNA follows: TGTGCCAGCAGCAAAGATTCCTCGGGAGGGACACCCGAACGTAACGGGGAGCTGTTTTTT.

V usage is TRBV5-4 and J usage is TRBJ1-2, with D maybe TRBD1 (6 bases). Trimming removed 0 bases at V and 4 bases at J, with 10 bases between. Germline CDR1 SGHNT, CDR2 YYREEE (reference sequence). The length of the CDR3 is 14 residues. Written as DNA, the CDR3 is TGTGCCAGCAGCTTGGGGGGGGCGATCTATGGCTACACCTTC. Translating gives CASSLGGAIYGYTF.